The 21 T cell receptor beta chains in this list originate from one sample, sequenced in a study of blood T cell repertoires in COVID-19 (dated by TCRdb to 2020 to 2021). Library prep was done by the immunoSEQ multiplex PCR assay. In its TCRdb copy, this immuneACCESS table keeps in-frame sequences only and misses some clones. Where compared with another copy, unresolved V genes explain less than half of these, and the others have no known cause. For this sample the table gives about 190,000 clones, of which just under 80% were detected only once. The biggest ten clones account for approximately 3% of the sample. Sequencing was carried out using peripheral blood. The source of these receptors is an elderly woman with active or convalescent COVID-19.

The genes are TRBV7-8 and TRBJ1-5; possible D gene TRBD1, 5 bases. The CDR3 consists of 15 residues. From germline, CDR1 is SGHVS and CDR2 FQNEAQ. V shed 5 bases and J shed 15 bases, with 26 bases lying between them. DNA of the CDR3: TGTGCCAGCAGCCGAGGGGTCGGGGGGACTCAGGACCGGCATTTT. The encoded protein is CASSRGVGGTQDRHF.

This clone was observed a handful of times. The chain combines TRBV24-1 with TRBJ2-2; 7 nucleotides match TRBD1. CDR1 KGHDR and CDR2 SFDVKD come from the germline V gene. This CDR3 has 14 amino acids. After removal of 4 bases from V and 6 bases from J, the junction contained 4 bases not matched to a gene. The CDR3 spells CATSDRGTAGELFF. The CDR3 DNA reads TGTGCCACCAGTGACCGTGGGACAGCCGGGGAGCTGTTTTTT.

The chain joins TRBV19 to TRBJ1-5, with a possible D match to TRBD1 (5 bases). Germline CDR1 LNHDA, CDR2 SQIVND (reference sequence). V shed 2 bases and J shed 6 bases, with 11 bases lying between them. This CDR3 is built from 14 residues. The CDR3 DNA follows: TGTGCCAGTAGTATAAGTCCGGGGGGTCAGCCCCAGCATTTT. It codes for CASSISPGGQPQHF.

To note about this clone: Within the sample, other DNA sequences also encode this same CDR3. V and J are TRBV5-4 and TRBJ2-7, with 9 bases aligning to TRBD1. V lost 4 bases, J lost 2 bases, and 7 bases stayed unmatched. The CDR3 contains 15 residues. CDR1 is SGHNT and CDR2 is YYREEE in the germline V gene (reference sequence). CDR3 protein: CASSLGGQGAYEQYF. In DNA form, the CDR3 reads TGTGCCAGCAGCCTGGGGGGACAGGGCGCCTACGAGCAGTACTTC.

This clone came up a few times. This chain joins TRBV27 and TRBJ1-1; D is uncertain. CDR1 is MNHEY, CDR2 SMNVEV, per germline (reference sequence). V lost 6 bases and J lost 6, with 20 bases in between. CDR3 length: 15 amino acids. CDR3: CASSPTHPGYSEAFF. The DNA for the CDR3 is TGTGCCAGCAGCCCAACCCATCCGGGGTACTCTGAAGCTTTCTTT.

The chain has TRBV11-2 and TRBJ2-7, with TRBD2 matching over 8 bases. The junction had 11 bases not matched to a gene; V was cut back by 3 bases and J by 4 bases. Per germline, CDR1 SGHAT and CDR2 FQNNGV. The CDR3 has 16 amino acids. Here the CDR3 DNA reads TGTGCCAGCAGCTTGGGGATCGGGGGGGCGCGGTACGAGCAGTACTTC. It is translated as CASSLGIGGARYEQYF.

This rearrangement joins TRBV5-8 to TRBJ2-7; 8 bases agree with TRBD1. The germline V gene encodes CDR1 SGHTS and CDR2 YDEGEE. This CDR3 has 15 amino acids. The ends lost 3 bases at V and 2 bases at J; junction bases unmatched: 7. The chain's CDR3 is CASSSLGQEPYEQYF. DNA for the CDR3: TGTGCCAGCAGCTCCCTGGGACAGGAACCCTACGAGCAGTACTTC.

Of note for this clone: The junction does not match germline at one end; this may be a read error. The chain links TRBV20-1 to TRBJ2-1; 8 nucleotides agree with TRBD1. The germline CDR1 and CDR2 sequences are DFQATT and SNEGSKA (reference sequence). The CDR3 spans 11 residues. The DNA of the CDR3 is TGCAGTGCTAGAGACCAAGGGACAGGAATCTTC. Residues: CSARDQGTGIF.

This clone was recorded only once. The gene calls are TRBV7-8 and TRBJ2-7; 9 nucleotides align to TRBD1. This CDR3 spans 15 amino acids. CDR1 is SGHVS, CDR2 FQNEAQ, per germline. V shed 0 bases, J shed 6 bases, and the junction held 6 bases outside the gene matches. CDR3 sequence: CASSLARGTGIEQYF. The CDR3 DNA reads TGTGCCAGCAGCTTAGCGCGTGGGACAGGGATCGAGCAGTACTTC.

The chain carries TRBV24-1 and TRBJ1-1, with D tentatively TRBD1 (5 bases). This CDR3 has 14 amino acids. Trimming pared 10 bases from V and 4 bases from J, leaving 18 bases between. Germline V gene data show CDR1 as KGHDR and CDR2 as SFDVKD. CDR3 sequence: CATASGALGTEAFF. In DNA, the CDR3 is TGTGCCACAGCTAGTGGGGCATTGGGCACTGAAGCTTTCTTT.

The J gene is TRBJ1-3, the V gene TRBV4-2, with 9 positions matching TRBD1. Germline-derived CDR1 and CDR2 are LGHNA and YNFKEQ. The V segment lost 0 bases and the J segment 2 bases; nucleotides outside the gene matches: 5. This CDR3 contains 17 residues. The CDR3 protein is CASSQDLGTGPGNTIYF. The CDR3 region has the DNA TGTGCCAGCAGCCAAGACCTCGGGACAGGGCCTGGAAACACCATATATTTT.

The chain uses TRBV19 and TRBJ1-1; D gene ambiguous. This CDR3 spans 15 amino acids. Germline values: CDR1 LNHDA, CDR2 SQIVND (reference sequence). V was clipped by 6 bases and J by 1 base, with 15 bases between them. As DNA, the CDR3 is TGTGCCAGTAGCGGCCCGATAACGGGGAACACTGAAGCTTTCTTT. Protein sequence: CASSGPITGNTEAFF.

The chain joins TRBV6-2 or TRBV6-3 to TRBJ1-5, with TRBD1 matching 7 bases. The CDR3 length is 15 residues. The ends lost 6 bases at V and 0 bases at J; junction bases unmatched: 5. CDR1 is MNHEY, CDR2 SVGEGT, per germline. The CDR3 spells CASSRQGFSNQPQHF. CDR3 nucleotides: TGTGCCAGCAGCCGACAGGGATTTAGCAATCAGCCCCAGCATTTT.

The chain combines TRBV21-1 with TRBJ2-3; no DNA check was done on the table's D call, TRBD2. TRBV21-1 is designated a pseudogene. This CDR3 region has 16 residues. The CDR3, as DNA: TGTGCCAGCAGCAAAGCGCCAGCGGGGGGGACAGATACGCAGTATTTT. Residues: CASSKAPAGGTDTQYF.

This clone was observed once. This chain links TRBV29-1 with TRBJ1-5, with D possibly being TRBD1 (6 bases). V lost 4 bases, J lost 4 bases, and 14 bases lay in between. CDR3 length: 14 residues. CDR1 and CDR2 from the germline V gene are SQVTM and ANQGSEA. The CDR3 loop reads CSVGGPGPNQPQHF. The CDR3 bases are TGCAGCGTTGGGGGGCCGGGCCCAAATCAGCCCCAGCATTTT.

The chain recombines TRBV19 with TRBJ1-4; tentatively, D is TRBD1 (5 bases). The CDR3 totals 14 residues. Deletions cut 5 bases from V and 4 bases from J, with 11 bases between. Looked up from germline, CDR1 is LNHDA and CDR2 is SQIVND (reference sequence). The CDR3 loop is CASSPGGDNEKLFF. The CDR3 bases are TGTGCCAGTAGTCCCGGAGGGGATAATGAAAAACTGTTTTTT.

The chain joins TRBV5-1 to TRBJ2-3; 11 nucleotides match TRBD2. V gave up 4 bases and J gave up 6 bases; unmatched junction bases: 7. Germline V gene lookup returns CDR1 SGHRS and CDR2 YFSETQ. There are 15 residues in the CDR3. The CDR3 nucleotides are TGCGCCAGCAGCCAGACTAGCGGGGAGGTGGATACGCAGTATTTT. Protein: CASSQTSGEVDTQYF.

This chain joins TRBV6-5 and TRBJ2-5, with a possible D match to TRBD2 (6 bases). The CDR3 has 13 amino acids. V was cut by 5 bases and J by 4 bases, with 11 bases left in between. CDR1 MNHEY and CDR2 SVGAGI come from the germline V gene. The DNA of the CDR3 is TGTGCCAGCAGTCGACTAGTACGAGAGACCCAGTACTTC. Its protein is CASSRLVRETQYF.

The V gene is TRBV27, the J gene TRBJ1-1; the D is unclear. V was cut by 3 bases and J by 1 base, with 6 bases left in between. Germline V gene data show CDR1 as MNHEY and CDR2 as SMNVEV (reference sequence). There are 13 residues in the CDR3. This CDR3 reads CASSFSRNTEAFF. The CDR3 nucleotides are TGTGCCAGCAGTTTTTCCCGGAACACTGAAGCTTTCTTT.

The chain couples TRBV10-1 to TRBJ1-6, with D tentatively TRBD1 (6 bases). Trimming shortened V by 6 bases and J by 7 bases, and 13 bases separated the two germline ends. The CDR3 loop spans 14 amino acids. Germline loops: CDR1 WNHNN, CDR2 SYGVQD (reference sequence). The CDR3 DNA sequence: TGCGCCAGCAGAGCGGACAGCCAAAATTCACCCCTCCACTTT. This codes for CASRADSQNSPLHF.

This clone was seen only once. The chain combines TRBV6-5 with TRBJ1-2, with 7 bases identical to TRBD1. Germline V lookup: CDR1 MNHEY, CDR2 SVGAGI. Trimming removed 3 bases from V and 4 bases from J; junction bases left unmatched: 8. The CDR3 length is 15 residues. The CDR3 sequence: CASSYSTGLIYGYTF. The DNA for the CDR3 is TGTGCCAGCAGTTATTCGACAGGGCTCATCTATGGCTACACCTTC.